What follows are 15 T cell receptor beta chains derived from one specimen sequenced in a study of blood T cell repertoires in COVID-19. This table comes from immunoSEQ multiplex PCR, and its TCRdb copy is limited to in-frame clones, with some not included. The sample lists fewer than 500,000 clones, roughly 85% occurring once. Sequencing was carried out using peripheral blood. The receptors were sampled from a woman younger than 45 with active or convalescent COVID-19.

CDR3 sequence: CASNGDNFVGGELFF. CDR3 bases: TGTGCCAGCAATGGGGACAACTTCGTCGGCGGGGAGCTGTTTTTT. V gene TRBV6-5 combines with J gene TRBJ2-2; D might be TRBD1 (6 bases). Germline V lookup: CDR1 MNHEY, CDR2 SVGAGI. This CDR3 comprises 15 residues. Between the trimmed V and J ends, which lost 7 bases and 7 bases, there was a span of 19 bases.

In the case of this clone: The sample has other DNA sequences that encode this CDR3 too. The rearrangement joins TRBV4-1 to TRBJ1-2; D not certain. Germline CDR1 and CDR2: MGHRA and YSYEKL. Trimming cost V 0 bases and J 2 bases, with 7 bases left between them. CDR3 size: 14 residues. In DNA, the CDR3 is TGCGCCAGCAGCCAAGATCGCAGGAACTATGGCTACACCTTC. It codes for CASSQDRRNYGYTF.

This clone appeared a single time. This rearrangement joins TRBV5-5 to TRBJ1-5, with D possibly matching TRBD1 (5 bases). The germline V gene encodes CDR1 SGHKS and CDR2 YYEKEE (reference sequence). Trimming stripped 0 bases from V and 1 base from J, with 14 bases between. This CDR3 is 17 amino acids long. The CDR3 bases are TGTGCCAGCAGCTTGGCTGTAGGGGCTATAAGCAATCAGCCCCAGCATTTT. It encodes CASSLAVGAISNQPQHF.

V gene TRBV3-1 (or the pseudogene TRBV3-2) combines with J gene TRBJ2-7, with D unresolved. The V gene's germline CDR1 is LGHDT and CDR2 YNNKEL (reference sequence). With 2 bases removed from V and 2 bases from J, the gap between germline ends came to 13 bases. This CDR3 spans 15 amino acids. The CDR3 nucleotides are TGTGCCAGCAGCCAATTGACAAATCAACCCTACGAGCAGTACTTC. It translates to CASSQLTNQPYEQYF.

This chain joins TRBV2 and TRBJ2-3, with 8 bases identical to TRBD2. After removal of 6 bases from V and 5 bases from J, the junction contained 1 base not matched to a gene. The CDR3 covers 12 residues. The germline gives CDR1 SNHLY, CDR2 FYNNEI. CDR3 region: CASRSGGDTQYF. The CDR3 nucleotides read TGTGCCAGCAGGAGCGGGGGAGATACGCAGTATTTT.

J is TRBJ1-2 and V is TRBV5-6, with a tentative D call TRBD1 (5 bases). Trimming stripped 6 bases from V and 3 bases from J, with 21 bases between. The CDR3 loop spans 16 amino acids. Germline CDR1 and CDR2: SGHDT and YYEEEE. The CDR3 DNA reads as TGTGCCAGCAATACCCTCGGACACCCCAGTGACTATGGCTACACCTTC. Translated: CASNTLGHPSDYGYTF. Full variable domain (remainder filled in from reference TRBV5-6 and TRBJ1-2): DAGVTQSPTHLIKTRGQQVTLRCSPKSGHDTVSWYQQALGQGPQFIFQYYEEEERQRGNFPDRFSGHQFPNYSSELNVNALLLGDSALYLCASNTLGHPSDYGYTFGSGTRLTVV.

The chain recombines TRBV4-1 with TRBJ2-2, with D perhaps TRBD2 (5 bases). CDR3 size: 14 residues. Trimming removed 4 bases at V and 4 bases at J, with 10 bases between. CDR1 and CDR2 from the germline V gene are MGHRA and YSYEKL. CDR3 region: CASSLRDSTGELFF. The CDR3 DNA reads TGCGCCAGCAGCCTCCGGGATTCCACCGGGGAGCTGTTTTTT.

The rearrangement joins TRBV27 to TRBJ2-2; D remains ambiguous. CDR3 length: 14 amino acids. The germline gives CDR1 MNHEY, CDR2 SMNVEV (reference sequence). The V gene lost 2 bases and the J gene lost 2 bases, with 6 bases spanning the gap. The CDR3 here is CASSLHRNTGELFF. In DNA, the CDR3 is TGTGCCAGCAGTTTACATAGAAACACCGGGGAGCTGTTTTTT.

The chain carries TRBV12-3 or TRBV12-4 and TRBJ2-3; D not certain. The CDR3 loop spans 11 amino acids. V lost 6 bases and J 3 bases, leaving 4 bases between the germline ends. The CDR3 loop is CASRETDTQYF. CDR3 DNA sequence: TGTGCCAGCAGAGAGACAGATACGCAGTATTTT.

The V gene is TRBV29-1, the J gene TRBJ1-4, with D possibly TRBD1 on 5 matching bases. Trimming removed 8 bases at V and 1 base at J, with 8 bases between. Germline V gene sequence: CDR1 SQVTM, CDR2 ANQGSEA. The CDR3 totals 12 residues. The CDR3 here is CSIGVTNEKLFF. The CDR3 DNA follows: TGCAGCATAGGGGTAACTAATGAAAAACTGTTTTTT. Drawing the rest from reference TRBV29-1 and TRBJ1-4, the complete variable domain is SAVISQKPSRDICQRGTSLTIQCQVDSQVTMMFWYRQQPGQSLTLIATANQGSEATYESGFVIDKFPISRPNLTFSTLTVSNMSPEDSSIYLCSIGVTNEKLFFGSGTQLSVL.

The V call is TRBV25-1, the J call TRBJ1-1; D not certain. The CDR3 sequence is 13 residues long. Trimming cost V 3 bases and J 4 bases, with 9 bases left between them. Germline CDR1 reads MGHDK; CDR2 reads SYGVNS. CDR3 DNA: TGTGCCAGCAGTGACCGAGGATCCACTGAAGCTTTCTTT. Protein product: CASSDRGSTEAFF.

The chain has TRBV6-1 and TRBJ2-3, with 7 bases matching TRBD1. Germline CDR1 reads MNHNS; CDR2 reads SASEGT. Trimming took 3 bases from V and 2 from J; bases not matched to a gene: 20. This CDR3 contains 20 residues. This chain's CDR3 is CASSDDRRRGPEGLTDTQYF. CDR3 nucleotide sequence: TGTGCCAGCAGTGACGACCGGAGAAGGGGGCCCGAAGGGCTCACAGATACGCAGTATTTT.

The rearrangement links TRBV2 to TRBJ1-3; 7 bases match TRBD1. Germline assignment: CDR1 SNHLY and CDR2 FYNNEI. The V gene end was trimmed by 5 bases and the J gene end by 0 bases; junction bases not matched to a gene: 7. The length of the CDR3 is 16 residues. In nucleotides, the CDR3 is TGTGCCAGCAGTTCCGGGACAGCTAACTCTGGAAACACCATATATTTT. Translation: CASSSGTANSGNTIYF.

This rearrangement joins TRBV10-2 to TRBJ1-2; D gene uncertain. The length of the CDR3 is 11 residues. Looked up from germline, CDR1 is WSHSY and CDR2 is SAAADI. Trimming removed 0 bases from V and 13 bases from J, with 9 bases in between. This chain's CDR3 is CASSESITRTF. CDR3 coding DNA: TGCGCCAGCAGTGAGTCTATAACACGCACCTTC.

The CDR3 loop is CATQGLSYEQYF. CDR3 nucleotides: TGTGCCACACAAGGACTAAGCTACGAGCAGTACTTC. The chain links TRBV27 to TRBJ2-7, with a tentative D call TRBD2 (6 bases). V gave up 10 bases and J gave up 3 bases, with 13 bases separating them. Per germline, CDR1 MNHEY and CDR2 SMNVEV (reference sequence). CDR3 length equals 12 residues.